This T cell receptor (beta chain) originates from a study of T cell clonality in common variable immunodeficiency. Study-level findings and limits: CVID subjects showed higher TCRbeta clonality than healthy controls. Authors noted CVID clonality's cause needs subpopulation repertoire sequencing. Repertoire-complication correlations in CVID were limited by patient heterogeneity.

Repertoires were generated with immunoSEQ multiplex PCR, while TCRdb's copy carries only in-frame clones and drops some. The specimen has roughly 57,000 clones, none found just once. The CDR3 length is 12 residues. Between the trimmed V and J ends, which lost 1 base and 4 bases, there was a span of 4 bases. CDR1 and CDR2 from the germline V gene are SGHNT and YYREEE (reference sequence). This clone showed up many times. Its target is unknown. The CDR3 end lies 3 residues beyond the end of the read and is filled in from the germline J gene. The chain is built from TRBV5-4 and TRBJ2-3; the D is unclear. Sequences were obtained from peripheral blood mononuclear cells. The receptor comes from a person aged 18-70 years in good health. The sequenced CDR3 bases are TGTGCCAGCAGCTTGCTATCAGATACG. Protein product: CASSLLSDT. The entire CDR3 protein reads CASSLLSDTQYF.